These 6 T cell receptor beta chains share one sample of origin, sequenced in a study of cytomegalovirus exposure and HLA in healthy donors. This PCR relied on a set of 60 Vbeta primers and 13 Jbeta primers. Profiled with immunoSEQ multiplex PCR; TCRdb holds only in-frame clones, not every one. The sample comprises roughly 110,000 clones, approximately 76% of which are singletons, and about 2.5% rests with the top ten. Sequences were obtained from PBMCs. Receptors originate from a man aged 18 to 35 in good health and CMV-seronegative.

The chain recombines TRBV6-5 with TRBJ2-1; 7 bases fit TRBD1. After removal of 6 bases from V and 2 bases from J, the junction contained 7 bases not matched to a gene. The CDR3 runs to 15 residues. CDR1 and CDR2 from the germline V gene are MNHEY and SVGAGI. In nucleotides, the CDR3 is TGTGCCAGCAGCCTAACAGGGGCCCCCTACAATGAGCAGTTCTTC. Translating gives CASSLTGAPYNEQFF.

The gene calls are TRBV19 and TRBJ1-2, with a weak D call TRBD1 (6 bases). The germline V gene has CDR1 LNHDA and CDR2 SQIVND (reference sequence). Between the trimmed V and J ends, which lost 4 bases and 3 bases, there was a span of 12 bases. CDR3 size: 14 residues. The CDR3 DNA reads TGTGCCAGTAGTACTGGACAGTTCGACTATGGCTACACCTTC. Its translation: CASSTGQFDYGYTF.

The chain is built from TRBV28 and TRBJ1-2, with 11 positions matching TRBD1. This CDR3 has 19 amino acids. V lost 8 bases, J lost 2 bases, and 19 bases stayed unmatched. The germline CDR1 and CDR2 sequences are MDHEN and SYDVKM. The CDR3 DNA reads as TGTGCCAGCGCCTGGACTAGCCGCGGACAGGGGGCTGCCAACTATGGCTACACCTTC. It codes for CASAWTSRGQGAANYGYTF.

DNA for the CDR3: TGTGCCAGCAAACTTAGGGGGGTGGGACAGGCACCCTACGAGCAGTACTTC. Protein product: CASKLRGVGQAPYEQYF. V usage is TRBV27 and J usage is TRBJ2-7; 8 positions match TRBD1. V shed 7 bases and J 2 bases; nucleotides not matched to a gene: 16. Per germline, CDR1 MNHEY and CDR2 SMNVEV (reference sequence). CDR3 length: 17 residues.

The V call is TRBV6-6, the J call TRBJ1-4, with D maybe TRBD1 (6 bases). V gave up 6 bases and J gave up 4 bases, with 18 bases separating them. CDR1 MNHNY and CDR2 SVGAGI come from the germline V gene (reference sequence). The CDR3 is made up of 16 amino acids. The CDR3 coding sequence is TGTGCCAGCAGCTCAGGGGCCCCGTTCCTTAATGAAAAACTGTTTTTT. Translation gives CASSSGAPFLNEKLFF.

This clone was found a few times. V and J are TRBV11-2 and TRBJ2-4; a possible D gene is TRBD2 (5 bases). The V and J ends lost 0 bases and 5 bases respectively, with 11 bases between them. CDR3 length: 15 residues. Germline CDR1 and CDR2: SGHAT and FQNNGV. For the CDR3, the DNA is TGTGCCAGCAGCTTAGATCGAGGGCTCCAAAACATTCAGTACTTC. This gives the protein CASSLDRGLQNIQYF.